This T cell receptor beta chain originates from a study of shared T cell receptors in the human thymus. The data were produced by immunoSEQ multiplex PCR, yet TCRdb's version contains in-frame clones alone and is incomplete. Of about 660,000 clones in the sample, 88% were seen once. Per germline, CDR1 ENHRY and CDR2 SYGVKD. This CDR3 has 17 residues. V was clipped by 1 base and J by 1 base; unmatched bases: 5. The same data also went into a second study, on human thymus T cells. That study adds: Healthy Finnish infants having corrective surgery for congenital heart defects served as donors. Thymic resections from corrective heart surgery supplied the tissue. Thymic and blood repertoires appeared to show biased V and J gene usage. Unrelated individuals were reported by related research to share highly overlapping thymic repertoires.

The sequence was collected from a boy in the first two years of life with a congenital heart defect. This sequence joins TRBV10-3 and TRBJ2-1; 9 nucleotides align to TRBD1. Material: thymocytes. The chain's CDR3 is CAISEWSGQGSYNEQFF. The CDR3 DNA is TGTGCCATCAGTGAGTGGTCGGGACAGGGATCCTACAATGAGCAGTTCTTC.